The 10 T cell receptor beta chains given below trace back to one sample, sequenced in a study of cytomegalovirus exposure and HLA in healthy donors. Primers: 60 Vbeta forward and 13 Jbeta reverse. Clones were read by immunoSEQ multiplex PCR, and TCRdb kept only the in-frame ones, dropping some. The sample has 250,000 to 350,000 clones; about nine tenths are singletons. Sequencing used PBMCs. These receptors originate from a man aged 35-49 years in good health and CMV-seropositive.

This rearrangement joins TRBV5-1 to TRBJ2-3, with 9 bases that match TRBD1. The CDR3 length is 15 residues. J gave up 4 bases and V 7 bases, and 10 bases lay outside the gene matches. The germline V gene encodes CDR1 SGHRS and CDR2 YFSETQ. CDR3 region: CASRTGTGYSDTQYF. CDR3 nucleotide sequence: TGCGCCAGCCGGACCGGGACAGGGTATTCAGATACGCAGTATTTT.

This chain joins TRBV5-1 and TRBJ2-2, with a possible D match to TRBD1 (5 bases). The germline gives CDR1 SGHRS, CDR2 YFSETQ. V was shortened by 2 bases and J by 7 bases, with 15 bases between the two germline ends. The CDR3 extends over 15 amino acids. CDR3 in amino acids: CASSFLNGANGELFF. The CDR3 coding sequence is TGCGCCAGCAGCTTTCTAAATGGGGCAAACGGGGAGCTGTTTTTT.

This clone was found a few times. The chain uses TRBV25-1 and TRBJ1-1; 12 bases fit TRBD1. V shed 3 bases, J shed 1 base, and the junction held 6 bases outside the gene matches. Germline CDR1 MGHDK, CDR2 SYGVNS. There are 17 residues in the CDR3. In DNA form, the CDR3 reads TGTGCCAGCAGTGATGGGACAGGGGGCGCGCCGAACACTGAAGCTTTCTTT. Translating it yields CASSDGTGGAPNTEAFF.

The chain links TRBV6-5 to TRBJ1-1, with TRBD1 as a possible D gene (6 bases). The CDR3 length is 14 residues. CDR1 is MNHEY, CDR2 SVGAGI, per germline. V was cut by 6 bases and J by 1 base, with 12 bases left in between. This CDR3 is CASRPGQRNTEAFF. Here the CDR3 DNA reads TGTGCCAGCAGACCCGGACAGAGGAACACTGAAGCTTTCTTT.

The genes are TRBV29-1 and TRBJ2-1; D might be TRBD2 (5 bases). Germline loops: CDR1 SQVTM, CDR2 ANQGSEA. Between the trimmed V and J ends, which lost 3 bases and 9 bases, there was a span of 9 bases. The CDR3 totals 11 residues. The CDR3 loop reads CSVDAAGEQFF. DNA of the CDR3: TGCAGCGTTGATGCGGCGGGTGAGCAGTTCTTC.

This clone occurred once. The chain combines TRBV28 with TRBJ2-1; D may be TRBD2 (6 bases). Germline V gene lookup returns CDR1 MDHEN and CDR2 SYDVKM. This CDR3 is 15 amino acids long. The V gene lost 0 bases and the J gene lost 8 bases, with 14 bases spanning the gap. The CDR3 DNA reads TGTGCCAGCAGTTTATGGGGGACTCGGGTAGATGAGCAGTTCTTC. Its protein is CASSLWGTRVDEQFF.

The chain carries TRBV5-6 and TRBJ2-7; TRBD2 aligns across 7 bases. J was trimmed by 4 bases and V by 4 bases; bases with no gene match: 11. This CDR3 is built from 15 residues. Germline values: CDR1 SGHDT, CDR2 YYEEEE. Here the CDR3 DNA reads TGTGCCAGCAGCCGGCGTGGGAGGGGCAAGTACGAGCAGTACTTC. Residues: CASSRRGRGKYEQYF. Together with reference TRBV5-6 and TRBJ2-7, the CDR3 gives the full variable domain: DAGVTQSPTHLIKTRGQQVTLRCSPKSGHDTVSWYQQALGQGPQFIFQYYEEEERQRGNFPDRFSGHQFPNYSSELNVNALLLGDSALYLCASSRRGRGKYEQYFGPGTRLTVT.

In its sample, this clone was seen once. The chain recombines TRBV7-8 with TRBJ2-2; a weak D match, TRBD2 (6 bases). The CDR3 covers 13 residues. Trimming removed 8 bases from V and 3 bases from J, with 10 bases in between. Germline CDR1 and CDR2: SGHVS and FQNEAQ. The CDR3 region has the DNA TGTGCCAGCTCTGGGGGGTACACCGGGGAGCTGTTTTTT. Translated, it gives CASSGGYTGELFF.

The chain has TRBV5-4 and TRBJ2-1, with a tentative D call TRBD2 (6 bases). The germline V gene encodes CDR1 SGHNT and CDR2 YYREEE (reference sequence). This CDR3 is built from 14 residues. V was cut by 7 bases and J by 7 bases, with 18 bases left in between. The CDR3 DNA follows: TGTGCCAGCGGGGGGTGGGAGAGGCTAAATGAGCAGTTCTTC. Residues: CASGGWERLNEQFF.

On this clone itself: An end of the junction differs from the germline gene, which may be a read error. The chain is built from TRBV7-7 and TRBJ2-7, with D possibly being TRBD2 (5 bases). Germline CDR1 is SSHAT and CDR2 is FNYEAQ (reference sequence). The length of the CDR3 is 15 residues. CDR3 protein: CASIAGESSSYEQYF. CDR3 coding DNA: TGTGCTAGCATCGCTGGGGAGTCTAGCTCCTACGAGCAGTACTTC.